The source of this TCR beta chain is a study of T cell changes during pregnancy in multiple sclerosis. TCRdb keeps only in-frame clones here, not all; method: immunoSEQ multiplex PCR. This table has about 40,000 clones, approximately 90% appearing once. The CDR3 is 17 amino acids. Trimming at V came to 6 bases and at J to 11 bases, leaving 15 bases not matched to a gene. CDR1 MNHEY and CDR2 SMNVEV come from the germline V gene (reference sequence). The J gene is TRBJ2-1, the V gene TRBV27, with 14 bases matching TRBD2. This clonotype was obtained from a female donor with multiple sclerosis, enrolled in a pregnancy study. This sample comprised peripheral blood, obtained before pregnancy. Here the CDR3 reads CASSKTQGLAGVGKQFF. CDR3 bases: TGTGCCAGCAGCAAGACCCAGGGACTAGCGGGAGTCGGTAAGCAGTTCTTC.